The clone carrying this T cell receptor (beta chain) was seen repeatedly, ten times or more. Amplification targeted TCR beta CDR3 regions from RNA transcripts. Using the HTBI primer set, a first-round RT-PCR was run on the TCR CDR3. TCRdb re-called the multiplex PCR reads with MiXCR, one entry per CDR3 protein. In the table there are fewer than 550,000 distinct CDR3 sequences, approximately 25% of which are singletons. The record originates from a study of T cells in Graves' hyperthyroidism and ophthalmopathy. V trimming: 4 bases; J trimming: 2 bases; junction bases outside the gene matches: 3. This CDR3 is 15 amino acids long. In germline, CDR1 is LGHDT, CDR2 YNNKEL (reference sequence).

Input material: blood. This chain connects TRBV3-1 to TRBJ2-7; 12 bases map to TRBD2. The TCR sequence derives from a young woman with Graves' ophthalmopathy. The CDR3 DNA reads TGTGCCAGCAGCCCTAGACTAGCGGGAGCCTACGAGCAGTACTTC. It specifies CASSPRLAGAYEQYF.